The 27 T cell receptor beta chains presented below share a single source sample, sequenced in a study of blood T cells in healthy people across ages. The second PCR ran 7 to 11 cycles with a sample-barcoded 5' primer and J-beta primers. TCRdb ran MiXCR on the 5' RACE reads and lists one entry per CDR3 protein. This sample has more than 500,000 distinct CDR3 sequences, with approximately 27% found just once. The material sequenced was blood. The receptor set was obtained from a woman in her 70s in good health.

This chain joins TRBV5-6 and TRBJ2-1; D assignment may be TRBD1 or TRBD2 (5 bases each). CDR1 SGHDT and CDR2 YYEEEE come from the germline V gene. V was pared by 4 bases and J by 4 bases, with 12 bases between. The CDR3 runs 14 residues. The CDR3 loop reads CASSPGALYNEQFF. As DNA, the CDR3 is TGTGCCAGCAGCCCCGGGGCGTTATACAATGAGCAGTTCTTC.

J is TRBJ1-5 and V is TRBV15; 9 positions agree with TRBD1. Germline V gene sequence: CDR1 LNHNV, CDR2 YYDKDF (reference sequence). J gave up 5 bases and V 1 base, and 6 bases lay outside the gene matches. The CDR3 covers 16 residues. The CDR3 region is CATSRGGQGQDQPQHF. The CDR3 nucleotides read TGTGCCACCAGCAGAGGGGGACAGGGCCAGGATCAGCCCCAGCATTTT.

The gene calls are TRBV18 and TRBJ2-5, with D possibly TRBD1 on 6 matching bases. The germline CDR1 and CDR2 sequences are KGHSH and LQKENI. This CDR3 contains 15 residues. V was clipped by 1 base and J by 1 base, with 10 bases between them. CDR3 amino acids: CASSPLDRIQETQYF. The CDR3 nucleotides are TGTGCCAGCTCACCACTAGACAGGATCCAAGAGACCCAGTACTTC. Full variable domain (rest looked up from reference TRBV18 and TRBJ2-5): NAGVMQNPRHLVRRRGQEARLRCSPMKGHSHVYWYRQLPEEGLKFMVYLQKENIIDESGMPKERFSAEFPKEGPSILRIQQVVRGDSAAYFCASSPLDRIQETQYFGPGTRLLVL.

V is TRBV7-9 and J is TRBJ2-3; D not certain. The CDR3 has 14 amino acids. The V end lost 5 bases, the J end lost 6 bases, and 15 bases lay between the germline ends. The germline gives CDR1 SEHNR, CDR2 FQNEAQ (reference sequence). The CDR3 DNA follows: TGTGCCAGCAGCCTAGTGGACCCAACGGATACGCAGTATTTT. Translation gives CASSLVDPTDTQYF.

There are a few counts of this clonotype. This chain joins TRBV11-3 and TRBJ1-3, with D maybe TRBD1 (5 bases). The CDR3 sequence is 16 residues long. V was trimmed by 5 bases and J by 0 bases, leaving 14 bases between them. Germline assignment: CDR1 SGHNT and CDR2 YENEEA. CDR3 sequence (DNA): TGTGCCAGCAGCCGATTACGGGGCGGCTCTGGAAACACCATATATTTT. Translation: CASSRLRGGSGNTIYF. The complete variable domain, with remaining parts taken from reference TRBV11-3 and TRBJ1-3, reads EAGVVQSPRYKIIEKKQPVAFWCNPISGHNTLYWYLQNLGQGPELLIRYENEEAVDDSQLPKDRFSAERLKGVDSTLKIQPAELGDSAVYLCASSRLRGGSGNTIYFGEGSWLTVV.

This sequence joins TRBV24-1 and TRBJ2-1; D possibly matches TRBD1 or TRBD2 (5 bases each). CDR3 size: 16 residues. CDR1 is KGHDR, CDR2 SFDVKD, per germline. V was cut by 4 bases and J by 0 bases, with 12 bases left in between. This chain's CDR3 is CATSDYAGTSYNEQFF. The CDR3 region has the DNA TGTGCCACCAGTGACTACGCAGGGACCTCCTACAATGAGCAGTTCTTC.

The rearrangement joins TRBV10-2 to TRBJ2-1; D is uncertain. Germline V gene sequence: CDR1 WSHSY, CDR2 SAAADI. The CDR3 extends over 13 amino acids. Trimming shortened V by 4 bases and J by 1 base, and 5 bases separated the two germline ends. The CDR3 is CASSVPSYNEQFF. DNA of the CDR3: TGCGCCAGCAGTGTGCCTTCCTACAATGAGCAGTTCTTC.

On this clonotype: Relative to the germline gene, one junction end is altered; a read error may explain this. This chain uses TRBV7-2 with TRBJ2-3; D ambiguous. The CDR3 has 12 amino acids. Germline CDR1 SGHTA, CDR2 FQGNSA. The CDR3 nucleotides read TGTGCCAGCAGCTCGAACTGGGATATGCAGTATTTT. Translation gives CASSSNWDMQYF.

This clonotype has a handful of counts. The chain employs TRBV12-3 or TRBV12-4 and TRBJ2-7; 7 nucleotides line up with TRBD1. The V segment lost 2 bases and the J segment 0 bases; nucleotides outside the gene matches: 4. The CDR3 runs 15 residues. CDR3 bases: TGTGCCAGCAGTTTACAGGGACAGCTCTCCTACGAGCAGTACTTC. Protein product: CASSLQGQLSYEQYF.

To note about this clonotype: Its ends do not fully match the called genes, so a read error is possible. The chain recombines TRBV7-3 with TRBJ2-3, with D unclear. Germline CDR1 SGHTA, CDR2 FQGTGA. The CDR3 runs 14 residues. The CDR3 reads CASSPGRPTYTQYF. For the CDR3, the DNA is TGTGCCAGCAGCCCCGGCCGGCCCACATATACGCAGTATTTT.

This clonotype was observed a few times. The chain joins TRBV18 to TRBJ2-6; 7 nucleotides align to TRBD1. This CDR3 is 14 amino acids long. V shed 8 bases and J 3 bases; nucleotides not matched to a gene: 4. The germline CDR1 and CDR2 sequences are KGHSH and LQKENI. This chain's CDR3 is CASRQGNGANVLTF. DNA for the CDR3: TGTGCCAGCCGACAGGGCAATGGGGCCAACGTCCTGACTTTC.

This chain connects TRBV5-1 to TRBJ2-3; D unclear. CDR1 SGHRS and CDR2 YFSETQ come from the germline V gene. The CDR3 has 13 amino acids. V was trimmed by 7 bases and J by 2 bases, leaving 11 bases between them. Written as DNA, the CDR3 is TGCGCCAGCCGTGAATTGGCCACAGATACGCAGTATTTT. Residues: CASRELATDTQYF.

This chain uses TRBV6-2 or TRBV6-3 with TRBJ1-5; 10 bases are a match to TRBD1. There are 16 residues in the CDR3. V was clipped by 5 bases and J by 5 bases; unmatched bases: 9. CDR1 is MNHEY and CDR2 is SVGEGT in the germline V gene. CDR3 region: CASSALSGTGDQPQHF. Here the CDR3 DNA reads TGTGCCAGCAGTGCCTTGTCCGGGACAGGGGATCAGCCCCAGCATTTT.

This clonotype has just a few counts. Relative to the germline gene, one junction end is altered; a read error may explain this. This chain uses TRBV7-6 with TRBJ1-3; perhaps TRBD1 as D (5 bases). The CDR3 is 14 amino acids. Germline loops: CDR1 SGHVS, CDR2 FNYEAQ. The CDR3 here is CAGSLARGGNTIYF. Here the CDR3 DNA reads TGTGCCGGCAGCTTGGCCCGGGGCGGAAACACCATATATTTT. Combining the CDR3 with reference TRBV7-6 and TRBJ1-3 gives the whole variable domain GAGVSQSPRYKVTKRGQDVALRCDPISGHVSLYWYRQALGQGPEFLTYFNYEAQQDKSGLPNDRFSAERPEGSISTLTIQRTEQRDSAMYRCAGSLARGGNTIYFGEGSWLTVV.

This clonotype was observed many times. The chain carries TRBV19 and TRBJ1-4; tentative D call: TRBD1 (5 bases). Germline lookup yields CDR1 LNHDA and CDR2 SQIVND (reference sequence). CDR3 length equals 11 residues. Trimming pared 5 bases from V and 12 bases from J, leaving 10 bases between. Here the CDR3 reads CASSSTVQLFF. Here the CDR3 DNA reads TGTGCCAGTAGTTCGACAGTTCAACTGTTTTTT.

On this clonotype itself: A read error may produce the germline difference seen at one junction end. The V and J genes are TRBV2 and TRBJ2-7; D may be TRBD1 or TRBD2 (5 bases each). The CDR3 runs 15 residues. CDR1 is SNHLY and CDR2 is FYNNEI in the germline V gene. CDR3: CACSRRDRREYEQYF. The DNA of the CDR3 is TGTGCCTGCAGCCGCCGGGACCGGCGAGAGTACGAGCAGTACTTC.

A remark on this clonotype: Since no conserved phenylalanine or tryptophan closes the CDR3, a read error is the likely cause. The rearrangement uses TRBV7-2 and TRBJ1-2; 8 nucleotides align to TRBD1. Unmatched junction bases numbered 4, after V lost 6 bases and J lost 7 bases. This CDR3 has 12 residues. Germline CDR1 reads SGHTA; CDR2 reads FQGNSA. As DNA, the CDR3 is TGTGCCAGCAGTCCAACAGGGGGTGGCTACACCCTC. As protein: CASSPTGGGYTL.

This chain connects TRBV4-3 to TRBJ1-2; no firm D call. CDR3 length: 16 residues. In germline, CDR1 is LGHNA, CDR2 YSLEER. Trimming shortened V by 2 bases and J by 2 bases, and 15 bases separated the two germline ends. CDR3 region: CASSQSVYSGNYGYTF. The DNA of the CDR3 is TGCGCCAGCAGCCAAAGTGTCTACTCGGGGAACTATGGCTACACCTTC.

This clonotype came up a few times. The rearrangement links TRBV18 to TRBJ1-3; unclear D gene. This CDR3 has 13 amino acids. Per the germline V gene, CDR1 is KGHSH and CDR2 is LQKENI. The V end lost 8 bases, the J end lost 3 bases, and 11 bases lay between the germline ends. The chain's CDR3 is CASQRIFGNTIYF. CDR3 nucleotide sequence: TGTGCCAGCCAAAGGATTTTTGGAAACACCATATATTTT.

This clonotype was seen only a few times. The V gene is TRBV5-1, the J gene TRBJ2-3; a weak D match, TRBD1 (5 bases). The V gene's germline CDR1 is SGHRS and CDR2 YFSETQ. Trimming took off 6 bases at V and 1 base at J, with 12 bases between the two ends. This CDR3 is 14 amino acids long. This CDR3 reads CASNGRAGTDTQYF. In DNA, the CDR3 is TGCGCCAGCAATGGCAGGGCAGGCACAGATACGCAGTATTTT.

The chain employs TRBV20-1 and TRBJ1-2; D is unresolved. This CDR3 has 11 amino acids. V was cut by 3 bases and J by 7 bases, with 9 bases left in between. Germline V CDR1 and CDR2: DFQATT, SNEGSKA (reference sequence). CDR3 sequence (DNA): TGCAGTGCTAGCCGGGGTAGTGGCTACACCTTC. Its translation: CSASRGSGYTF.

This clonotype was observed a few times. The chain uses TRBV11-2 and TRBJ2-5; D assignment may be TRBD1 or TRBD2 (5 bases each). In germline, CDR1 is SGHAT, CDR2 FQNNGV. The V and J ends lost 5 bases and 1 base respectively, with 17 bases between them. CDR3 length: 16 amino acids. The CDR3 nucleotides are TGTGCCAGCAGCCCGAGGGGTATCAGGCCCCAAGAGACCCAGTACTTC. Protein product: CASSPRGIRPQETQYF.

This chain's CDR3 is CASSLAGKGTQYF. The CDR3 nucleotides are TGTGCCAGCAGCTTAGCAGGGAAAGGGACCCAGTACTTC. This chain connects TRBV7-2 to TRBJ2-5; D is ambiguous. The CDR3 runs 13 residues. In germline, CDR1 is SGHTA, CDR2 FQGNSA. Trimming removed 0 bases at V and 7 bases at J, with 9 bases between.

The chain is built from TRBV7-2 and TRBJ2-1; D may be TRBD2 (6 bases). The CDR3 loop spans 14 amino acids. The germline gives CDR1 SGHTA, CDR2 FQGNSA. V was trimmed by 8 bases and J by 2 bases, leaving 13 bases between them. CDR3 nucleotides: TGTGCCAGCGGGGGGACCAACGCCTACAATGAGCAGTTCTTC. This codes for CASGGTNAYNEQFF.

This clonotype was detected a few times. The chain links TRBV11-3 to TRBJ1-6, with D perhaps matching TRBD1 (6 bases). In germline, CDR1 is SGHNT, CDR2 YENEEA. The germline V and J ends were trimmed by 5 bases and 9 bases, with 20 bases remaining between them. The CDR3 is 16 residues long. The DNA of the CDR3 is TGTGCCAGCAGCCCGGGGACCGGGGGGCTTGTTTCACCCCTCCACTTT. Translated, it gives CASSPGTGGLVSPLHF.

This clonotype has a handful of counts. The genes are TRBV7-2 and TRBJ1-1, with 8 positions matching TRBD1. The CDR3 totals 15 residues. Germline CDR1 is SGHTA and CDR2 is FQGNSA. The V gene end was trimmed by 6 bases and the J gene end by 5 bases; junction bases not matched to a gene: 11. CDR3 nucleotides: TGTGCCAGCAGAGGTCGTCAGGGGGCGCCGACTGAAGCTTTCTTT. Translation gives CASRGRQGAPTEAFF.

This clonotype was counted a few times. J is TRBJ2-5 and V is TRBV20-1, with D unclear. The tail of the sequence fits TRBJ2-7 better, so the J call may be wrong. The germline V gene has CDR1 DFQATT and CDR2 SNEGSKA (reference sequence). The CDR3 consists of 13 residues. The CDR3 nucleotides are TGCAGTGCTAGATCCGGCCGCACCTACGAGCAGTACTTC. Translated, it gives CSARSGRTYEQYF.